This T cell receptor (beta chain) appears in the sequencing data of a study of blood T cell repertoires in COVID-19. In this sample, this clone turned up a few times. Those who participated ranged in age from 18 to 89 years and resided in 20 to 25 US areas. What the recovered Cohort 3 donors had was two negative PCRs, clearance, or symptom resolution. Original processing notes: Reference gene primer amplification gave estimated nucleated cell counts. Method: immunoSEQ multiplex PCR; TCRdb's copy keeps in-frame clones and lacks some. That table supplies the V and J calls and clone size; D and trimming were determined from the DNA. Here the sample spans 300,000 to 450,000 clones, about 90% being singletons. The germline gives CDR1 SGDLS, CDR2 YYNGEE. CDR3 length: 14 residues. V lost 0 bases to trimming and J lost 6 bases, with 13 bases between them.

This sequence joins TRBV9 and TRBJ2-7, with a tentative D call TRBD1 (5 bases). The sequenced sample consisted of PBMCs or T cells enriched from blood (not recorded which). The receptor comes from a woman in her thirties who had recovered from COVID-19. The CDR3 DNA sequence: TGTGCCAGCAGCGTAGCTAGTTCCCAGGGCGAGCAGTACTTC. Amino acid sequence: CASSVASSQGEQYF.